A selection of T cell receptor beta chains follows, all from one sample in a study of blood T cells in healthy people across ages. Using its own MiXCR run on the 5' RACE reads, TCRdb lists one record per CDR3 protein. This table has about 970,000 distinct CDR3 sequences, about 51% appearing once. The sample consisted of blood. The receptors stem from a woman aged 55-75 years in good health. Each CDR3 is given with its conserved first and last residue. The D gene is left open where the match is weak. Size tells how often a clone was seen (once, few, many) or the class of an expanded clone, and some rows leave it out.

j_call | v_call | clone_size | d_call | cdr3_aa | cdr3_nt
TRBJ2-3 | TRBV7-6 | NA | TRBD2 | CASSPGGALTDTQYF | TGTGCCAGCAGCCCGGGGGGGGCCCTCACAGATACGCAGTATTTT
TRBJ2-1 | TRBV10-3 | NA | NA | CAIRRAGQNNEQFF | TGTGCCATCAGGAGGGCGGGACAGAACAATGAGCAGTTCTTC
TRBJ2-1 | TRBV11-2 | NA | TRBD2 | CASSPPGAAGAYNEQFF | TGTGCCAGCAGCCCCCCCGGGGCTGCGGGGGCCTACAATGAGCAGTTCTTC
TRBJ1-1 | TRBV27 | NA | NA | CASSLYGLNTEAFF | TGTGCCAGCAGTTTATATGGTCTGAACACTGAAGCTTTCTTT
TRBJ2-7 | TRBV2 | NA | NA | CANSEGTIAGQGDEQYF | TGTGCCAACAGTGAAGGGACTATTGCCGGTCAGGGGGATGAGCAGTACTTC
TRBJ2-3 | TRBV4-1 | NA | NA | CASSLLGLAADTQYF | TGCGCCAGCAGCCTTCTCGGCCTGGCGGCAGATACGCAGTATTTT
TRBJ2-3 | TRBV7-6 | few | TRBD2 | CASSLLIAGGGDTQYF | TGTGCCAGCAGCTTACTGATAGCGGGAGGGGGAGATACGCAGTATTTT
TRBJ2-7 | TRBV21-1 | few | NA | CASSRGRQYSYEQYF | TGTGCCAGCAGCCGGGGAAGGCAGTACTCCTACGAGCAGTACTTC
TRBJ2-7 | TRBV18 | NA | TRBD1 | CASSPPDRVKQYF | TGTGCCAGCTCACCCCCGGACAGGGTGAAGCAGTACTTC
TRBJ2-2 | TRBV29-1 | NA | NA | CSVMGAGELFF | TGCAGCGTCATGGGGGCCGGGGAGCTGTTTTTT
TRBJ2-3 | TRBV5-1 | many | TRBD2 | CASSWIGRGNTDTQYF | TGCGCCAGCAGCTGGATCGGGAGGGGGAACACAGATACGCAGTATTTT
TRBJ2-7 | TRBV7-6 | few | TRBD2 | CASSLEAGDLYEQYF | TGTGCCAGCAGCTTAGAGGCGGGAGATCTATACGAGCAGTACTTC
TRBJ2-7 | TRBV12-3/TRBV12-4 | many | NA | CASSAESTLGVSYEQYF | TGTGCCAGCAGCGCCGAATCAACCCTGGGGGTATCCTACGAGCAGTACTTC
TRBJ2-2 | TRBV20-1 | NA | NA | CSASAINTGELFF | TGCAGTGCTAGCGCGATTAACACCGGGGAGCTGTTTTTT
TRBJ2-5 | TRBV5-1 | NA | TRBD2 | CASKQERGLQETQYF | TGCGCCAGCAAGCAGGAACGGGGACTACAAGAGACCCAGTACTTC
TRBJ1-2 | TRBV2 | few | NA | CASSFHGQNYGYTF | TGTGCCAGCAGTTTCCACGGACAGAACTATGGCTACACCTTC
TRBJ2-1 | TRBV29-1 | NA | TRBD1 | CSTRTGLYNEQFF | TGCAGCACTAGGACAGGGTTGTACAATGAGCAGTTCTTC
TRBJ2-7 | TRBV10-3 | NA | NA | CAIRRGTHGSYEQYF | TGTGCCATCAGGCGCGGGACACACGGCTCCTACGAGCAGTACTTC
TRBJ2-2 | TRBV27 | NA | TRBD2 | CASSPSGSRTGELFF | TGTGCCAGCAGTCCTAGCGGGAGCCGAACCGGGGAGCTGTTTTTT
TRBJ2-5 | TRBV7-3 | NA | TRBD2 | CASSLGLAGGKETQYF | TGTGCCAGCAGCTTGGGACTAGCGGGAGGGAAAGAGACCCAGTACTTC
TRBJ2-7 | TRBV14 | NA | NA | CASSQVNLEQYF | TGTGCCAGCAGCCAAGTTAATCTCGAGCAGTACTTC
TRBJ1-2 | TRBV5-1 | NA | NA | CASSFDGGKGYTF | TGCGCCAGCAGCTTTGACGGGGGTAAAGGCTACACCTTC
TRBJ2-1 | TRBV15 | few | NA | CATSRDGSTSTRFF | TGTGCCACCAGCAGAGATGGGTCTACGAGTACGCGGTTCTTC
TRBJ2-1 | TRBV3-1 | NA | TRBD1 | CASSQISRTGVGNEQFF | TGTGCCAGCAGCCAAATCTCCCGGACAGGGGTCGGCAATGAGCAGTTCTTC
TRBJ2-3 | TRBV7-2 | NA | TRBD2 | CASSLRPMGLAGDPDTQYF | TGTGCCAGCAGCTTACGACCTATGGGACTAGCGGGAGACCCAGATACGCAGTATTTT
TRBJ2-3 | TRBV7-9 | NA | NA | CASSLRAPGTDTQYF | TGTGCCAGCAGCTTAAGGGCCCCAGGAACAGATACGCAGTATTTT
TRBJ2-7 | TRBV10-3 | few | NA | CAIRPGASSYEQYF | TGTGCCATCAGGCCGGGAGCGTCGAGTTACGAGCAGTACTTC
TRBJ2-5 | TRBV11-2 | many | TRBD2 | CASSLRGSGIETQYF | TGTGCCAGCAGCTTGAGGGGTAGCGGGATAGAGACCCAGTACTTC
TRBJ2-7 | TRBV7-9 | NA | TRBD2 | CASSLALGLAGDEQYF | TGTGCCAGCAGCTTAGCGCTGGGACTAGCGGGAGATGAGCAGTACTTC
TRBJ2-1 | TRBV6-2/TRBV6-3 | NA | TRBD2 | CASSPGTSGPRFF | TGTGCCAGCAGTCCAGGGACTAGCGGGCCTCGGTTCTTC
TRBJ2-4 | TRBV20-1 | few | NA | CSASFDPGAKNIQYF | TGCAGTGCTTCTTTCGACCCGGGGGCCAAAAACATTCAGTACTTC
TRBJ2-1 | TRBV6-1 | NA | NA | CASSTRTDFNEQFF | TGTGCCAGCAGCACGAGGACGGACTTTAATGAGCAGTTCTTC
TRBJ2-7 | TRBV20-1 | NA | TRBD2 | CSADNLADYEQYF | TGCAGTGCTGATAACCTAGCGGACTACGAGCAGTACTTC
TRBJ2-1 | TRBV7-2 | few | TRBD1 | CASSLATGRQFF | TGTGCCAGCAGCTTAGCGACAGGGAGGCAGTTCTTC
TRBJ2-5 | TRBV20-1 | NA | TRBD2 | CSAGLAGVGEQYF | TGCAGCGCAGGACTAGCGGGAGTAGGAGAGCAGTACTTC
TRBJ2-3 | TRBV4-2 | NA | TRBD2 | CASSRSRGELDTQYF | TGTGCCAGCAGCCGGTCGCGGGGGGAACTCGATACGCAGTATTTT
TRBJ2-7 | TRBV21-1 | few | NA | CASSKPPYEQYF | TGTGCCAGCAGCAAACCTCCCTACGAGCAGTACTTC
TRBJ2-1 | TRBV6-6 | NA | TRBD2 | CASTSSGIRYNEQFF | TGTGCCAGCACCTCGAGCGGGATTCGTTACAATGAGCAGTTCTTC
TRBJ2-7 | TRBV4-2 | once | TRBD2 | CASSQDGLAYNEQYF | TGTGCCAGCAGCCAAGATGGACTAGCCTACAATGAGCAGTACTTC
TRBJ2-7 | TRBV20-1 | few | NA | CSARRRGSSYEQYF | TGCAGTGCTAGGAGGAGGGGGAGCTCCTACGAGCAGTACTTC
TRBJ1-5 | TRBV5-6 | NA | TRBD1 | CASSLTGAVPQHF | TGTGCCAGCAGCCTTACAGGGGCGGTGCCCCAGCATTTT
TRBJ2-1 | TRBV5-1 | NA | TRBD1 | CASSLDRVNEQFF | TGCGCCAGCAGCCTCGACAGGGTCAATGAGCAGTTCTTC
TRBJ2-3 | TRBV12-3/TRBV12-4 | NA | NA | CASSRLVDADTQYF | TGTGCCAGCAGCCGCCTGGTAGACGCAGATACGCAGTATTTT
TRBJ2-1 | TRBV29-1 | few | TRBD1 | CSAGTGGNEQFF | TGCAGCGCAGGGACAGGGGGCAATGAGCAGTTCTTC
TRBJ2-7 | TRBV5-1 | NA | TRBD1 | CVSSYGTGYEQYF | TGCGTCAGCAGCTACGGGACAGGGTACGAGCAGTACTTC
TRBJ2-5 | TRBV25-1 | NA | NA | CASSEPLARETQYF | TGTGCCAGCAGTGAACCACTAGCCAGAGAGACCCAGTACTTC
TRBJ2-7 | TRBV6-2/TRBV6-3 | many | NA | CASSYSTGEQYF | TGTGCCAGCAGTTACTCGACAGGCGAGCAGTACTTC
TRBJ2-1 | TRBV29-1 | NA | NA | CSVDPMGSYNEQFF | TGCAGCGTTGATCCCATGGGCTCCTACAATGAGCAGTTCTTC
TRBJ1-2 | TRBV20-1 | few | TRBD1 | CSTQGSYGYTF | TGCAGTACACAGGGGAGCTATGGCTACACCTTC
TRBJ2-4 | TRBV20-1 | NA | NA | CSAREVWGTGSYNEQYF | TGCAGTGCTAGAGAAGTGTGGGGGACGGGCTCCTACAATGAGCAGTACTTC
TRBJ1-6 | TRBV12-3/TRBV12-4 | NA | NA | CASSLLDGTDSPLHF | TGTGCCAGCAGTTTACTGGACGGGACGGATTCACCCCTCCACTTT
TRBJ2-3 | TRBV7-2 | NA | TRBD2 | CASSLAPVGLAGGHTQYF | TGTGCCAGCAGCTTAGCCCCTGTCGGACTAGCGGGAGGCCATACGCAGTATTTT
TRBJ2-1 | TRBV5-1 | NA | TRBD2 | CASSVTSGGVRGQFF | TGCGCCAGCAGCGTGACTAGCGGGGGGGTACGTGGGCAGTTCTTC
TRBJ2-5 | TRBV21-1 | few | NA | CASRERDTQETQYF | TGTGCCAGCCGAGAGCGGGACACCCAAGAGACCCAGTACTTC
TRBJ2-7 | TRBV11-2 | NA | TRBD2 | CASSRFSSGISYEQYF | TGTGCCAGCAGCCGTTTCTCTAGCGGGATTTCCTACGAGCAGTACTTC